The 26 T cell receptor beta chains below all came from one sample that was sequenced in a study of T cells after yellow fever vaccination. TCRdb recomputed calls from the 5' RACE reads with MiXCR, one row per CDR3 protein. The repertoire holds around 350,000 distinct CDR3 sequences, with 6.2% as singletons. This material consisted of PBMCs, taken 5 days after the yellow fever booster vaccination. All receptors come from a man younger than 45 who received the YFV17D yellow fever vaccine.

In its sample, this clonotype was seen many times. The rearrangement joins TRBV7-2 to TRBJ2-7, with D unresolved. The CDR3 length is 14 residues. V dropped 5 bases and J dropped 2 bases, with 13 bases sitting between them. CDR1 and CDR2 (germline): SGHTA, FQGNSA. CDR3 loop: CASSPGEGPYEQYF. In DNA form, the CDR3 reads TGTGCCAGCAGCCCTGGGGAAGGGCCCTACGAGCAGTACTTC.

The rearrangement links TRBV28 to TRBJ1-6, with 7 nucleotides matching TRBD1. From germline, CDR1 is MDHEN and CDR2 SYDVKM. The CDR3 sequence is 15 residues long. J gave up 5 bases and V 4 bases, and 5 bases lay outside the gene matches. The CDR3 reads CASSYRGQNNSPLHF. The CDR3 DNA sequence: TGTGCCAGCAGTTACAGGGGACAAAATAATTCACCCCTCCACTTT.

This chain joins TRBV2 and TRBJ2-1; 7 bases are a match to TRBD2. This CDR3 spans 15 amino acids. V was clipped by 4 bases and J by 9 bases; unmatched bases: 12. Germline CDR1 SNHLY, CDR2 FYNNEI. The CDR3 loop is CASSGSSGMMGEQFF. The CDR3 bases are TGTGCCAGCAGTGGTTCCAGCGGGATGATGGGTGAGCAGTTCTTC.

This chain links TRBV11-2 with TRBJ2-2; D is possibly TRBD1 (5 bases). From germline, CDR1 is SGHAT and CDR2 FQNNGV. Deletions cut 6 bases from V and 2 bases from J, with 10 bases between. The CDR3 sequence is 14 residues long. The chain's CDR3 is CASRKQVNTGELFF. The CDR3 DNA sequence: TGTGCCAGCAGGAAACAGGTTAACACCGGGGAGCTGTTTTTT.

The DNA of the CDR3 is TGTGCCAGCAGTCCTTCAGCGGGTGGCACAGATACGCAGTATTTT. This sequence encodes CASSPSAGGTDTQYF. This chain links TRBV28 with TRBJ2-3; D is perhaps TRBD2 (6 bases). The CDR3 covers 15 residues. V dropped 5 bases and J dropped 1 base, with 13 bases sitting between them. CDR1 is MDHEN and CDR2 is SYDVKM in the germline V gene.

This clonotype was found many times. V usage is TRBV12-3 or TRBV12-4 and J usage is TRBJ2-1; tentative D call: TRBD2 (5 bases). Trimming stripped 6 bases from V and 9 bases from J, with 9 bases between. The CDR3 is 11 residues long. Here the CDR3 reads CASRLGSEQFF. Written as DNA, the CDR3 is TGTGCCAGCAGGCTAGGGAGTGAGCAGTTCTTC.

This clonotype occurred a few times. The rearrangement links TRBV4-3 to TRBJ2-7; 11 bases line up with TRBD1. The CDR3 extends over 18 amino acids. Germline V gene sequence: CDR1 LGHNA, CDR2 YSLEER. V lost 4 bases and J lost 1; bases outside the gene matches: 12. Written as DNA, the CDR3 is TGCGCCAGCAGCCGAGCTTGGACAGGGGGCGAGGTATCCTACGAGCAGTACTTC. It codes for CASSRAWTGGEVSYEQYF.

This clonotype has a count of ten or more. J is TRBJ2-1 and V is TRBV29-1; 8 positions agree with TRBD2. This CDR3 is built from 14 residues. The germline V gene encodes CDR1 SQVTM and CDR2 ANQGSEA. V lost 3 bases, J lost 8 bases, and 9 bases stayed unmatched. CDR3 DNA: TGCAGCGTTGAGCGAGTGACTAGCGCATATGAGCAGTTCTTC. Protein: CSVERVTSAYEQFF.

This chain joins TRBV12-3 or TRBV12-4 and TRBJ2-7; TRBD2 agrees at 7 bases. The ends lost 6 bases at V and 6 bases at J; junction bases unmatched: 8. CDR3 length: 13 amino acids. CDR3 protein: CASRGGLMGEQYF. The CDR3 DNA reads TGTGCCAGCAGGGGGGGGTTAATGGGCGAGCAGTACTTC.

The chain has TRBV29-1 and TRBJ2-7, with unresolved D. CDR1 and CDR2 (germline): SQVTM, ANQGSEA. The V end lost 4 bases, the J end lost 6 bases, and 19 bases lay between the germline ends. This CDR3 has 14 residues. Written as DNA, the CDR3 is TGCAGCGTTGTGAGGCCCTCGCGCCCTTCCGAGCAGTACTTC. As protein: CSVVRPSRPSEQYF.

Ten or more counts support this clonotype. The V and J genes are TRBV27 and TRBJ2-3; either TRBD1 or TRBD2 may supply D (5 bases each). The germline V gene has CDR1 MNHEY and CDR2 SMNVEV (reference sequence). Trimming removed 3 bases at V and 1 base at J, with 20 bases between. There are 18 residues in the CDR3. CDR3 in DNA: TGTGCCAGCAGTTTTATGGATGTAAGAATGGGGGGCACAGATACGCAGTATTTT. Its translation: CASSFMDVRMGGTDTQYF.

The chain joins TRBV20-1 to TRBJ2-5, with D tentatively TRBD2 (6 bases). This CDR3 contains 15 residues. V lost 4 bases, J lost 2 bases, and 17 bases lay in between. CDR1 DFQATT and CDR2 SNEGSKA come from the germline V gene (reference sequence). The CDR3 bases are TGCAGTGCTATGACTAGTGGGGCGTTTCAAGAGACCCAGTACTTC. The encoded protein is CSAMTSGAFQETQYF.

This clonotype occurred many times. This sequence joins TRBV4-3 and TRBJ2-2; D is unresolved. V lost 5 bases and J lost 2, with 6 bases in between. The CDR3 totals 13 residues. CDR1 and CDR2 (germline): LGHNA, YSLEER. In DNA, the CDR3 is TGCGCCAGCAGCTCGGTTAACACCGGGGAGCTGTTTTTT. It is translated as CASSSVNTGELFF.

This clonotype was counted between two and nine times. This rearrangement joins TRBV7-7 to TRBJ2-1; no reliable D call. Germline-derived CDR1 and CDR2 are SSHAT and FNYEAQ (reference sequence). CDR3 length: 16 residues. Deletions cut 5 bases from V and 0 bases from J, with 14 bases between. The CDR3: CASSRTLTSSYNEQFF. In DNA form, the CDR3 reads TGTGCCAGCAGCCGTACTTTGACCTCCTCCTACAATGAGCAGTTCTTC. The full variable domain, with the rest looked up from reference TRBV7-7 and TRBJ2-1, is GAGVSQSPRYKVTKRGQDVTLRCDPISSHATLYWYQQALGQGPEFLTYFNYEAQPDKSGLPSDRFSAERPEGSISTLTIQRTEQRDSAMYRCASSRTLTSSYNEQFFGPGTRLTVL.

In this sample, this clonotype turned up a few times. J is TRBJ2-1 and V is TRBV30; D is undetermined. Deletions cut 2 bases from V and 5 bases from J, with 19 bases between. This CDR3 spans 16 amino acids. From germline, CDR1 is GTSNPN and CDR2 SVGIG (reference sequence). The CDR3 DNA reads TGTGCCTGGAGTCGGTTGTCGAAAAGTTTCGACAATGAGCAGTTCTTC. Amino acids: CAWSRLSKSFDNEQFF.

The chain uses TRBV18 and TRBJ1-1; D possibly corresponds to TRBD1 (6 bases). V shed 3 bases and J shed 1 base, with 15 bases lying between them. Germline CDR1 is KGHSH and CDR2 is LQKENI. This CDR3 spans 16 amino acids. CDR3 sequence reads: CASSPWGDTSNTEAFF. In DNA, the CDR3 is TGTGCCAGCTCACCGTGGGGGGACACCTCGAACACTGAAGCTTTCTTT.

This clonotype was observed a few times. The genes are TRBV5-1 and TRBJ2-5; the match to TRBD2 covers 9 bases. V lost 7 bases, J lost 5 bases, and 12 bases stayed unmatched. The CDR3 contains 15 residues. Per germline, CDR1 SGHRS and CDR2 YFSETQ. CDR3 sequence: CASCISGSFRETQYF. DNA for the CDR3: TGCGCCAGCTGCATTAGCGGGAGTTTCCGGGAGACCCAGTACTTC.

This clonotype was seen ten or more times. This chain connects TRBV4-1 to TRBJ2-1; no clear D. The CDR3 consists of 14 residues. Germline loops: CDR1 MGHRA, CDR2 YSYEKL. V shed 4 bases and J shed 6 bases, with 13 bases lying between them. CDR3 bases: TGCGCCAGCAGCCCCCTAACGTCATCCAATGAGCAGTTCTTC. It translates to CASSPLTSSNEQFF.

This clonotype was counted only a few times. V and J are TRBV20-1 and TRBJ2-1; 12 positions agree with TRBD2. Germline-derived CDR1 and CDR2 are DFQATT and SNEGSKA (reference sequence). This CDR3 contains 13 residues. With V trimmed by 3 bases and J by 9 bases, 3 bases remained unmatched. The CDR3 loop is CSASRTSGIEQFF. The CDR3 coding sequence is TGCAGTGCTAGTAGGACTAGCGGGATTGAGCAGTTCTTC.

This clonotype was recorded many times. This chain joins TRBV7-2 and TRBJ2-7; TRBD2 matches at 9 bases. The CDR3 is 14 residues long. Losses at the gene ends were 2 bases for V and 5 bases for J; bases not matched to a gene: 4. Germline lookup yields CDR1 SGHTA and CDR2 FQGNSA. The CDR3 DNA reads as TGTGCCAGCAGCTTACTAGCGGGAAGTAACGAGCAGTACTTC. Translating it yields CASSLLAGSNEQYF.

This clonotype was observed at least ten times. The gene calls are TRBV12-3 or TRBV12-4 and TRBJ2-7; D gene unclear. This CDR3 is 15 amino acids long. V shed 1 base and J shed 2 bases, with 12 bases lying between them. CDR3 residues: CASSLGSGSAYEQYF. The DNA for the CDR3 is TGTGCCAGCAGTTTAGGGTCAGGTTCTGCCTACGAGCAGTACTTC.

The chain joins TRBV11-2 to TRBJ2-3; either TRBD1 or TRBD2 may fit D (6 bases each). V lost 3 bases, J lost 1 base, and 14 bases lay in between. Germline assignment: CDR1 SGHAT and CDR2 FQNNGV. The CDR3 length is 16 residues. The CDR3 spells CASSFLQGLGTDTQYF. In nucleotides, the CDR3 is TGTGCCAGCAGCTTCCTACAGGGACTTGGCACAGATACGCAGTATTTT.

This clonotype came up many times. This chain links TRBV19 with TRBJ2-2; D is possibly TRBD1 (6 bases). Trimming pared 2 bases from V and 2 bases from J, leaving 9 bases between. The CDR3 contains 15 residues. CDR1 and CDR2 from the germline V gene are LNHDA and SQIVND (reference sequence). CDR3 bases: TGTGCCAGTAGTATATCGGGACAAAACACCGGGGAGCTGTTTTTT. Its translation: CASSISGQNTGELFF.

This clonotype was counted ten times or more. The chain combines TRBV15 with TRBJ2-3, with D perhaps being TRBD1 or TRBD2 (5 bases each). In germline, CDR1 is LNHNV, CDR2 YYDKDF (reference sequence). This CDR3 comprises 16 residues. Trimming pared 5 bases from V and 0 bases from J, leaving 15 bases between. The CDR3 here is CATSPHRGLSTDTQYF. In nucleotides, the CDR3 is TGTGCCACCAGCCCTCACCGGGGCCTTAGCACAGATACGCAGTATTTT.

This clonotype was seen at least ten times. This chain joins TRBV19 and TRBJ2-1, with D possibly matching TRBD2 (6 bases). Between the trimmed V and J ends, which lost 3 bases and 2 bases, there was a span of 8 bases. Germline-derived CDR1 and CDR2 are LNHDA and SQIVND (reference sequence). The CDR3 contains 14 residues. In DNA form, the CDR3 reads TGTGCCAGTAGTATCGGGGGAACCTACAATGAGCAGTTCTTC. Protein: CASSIGGTYNEQFF.

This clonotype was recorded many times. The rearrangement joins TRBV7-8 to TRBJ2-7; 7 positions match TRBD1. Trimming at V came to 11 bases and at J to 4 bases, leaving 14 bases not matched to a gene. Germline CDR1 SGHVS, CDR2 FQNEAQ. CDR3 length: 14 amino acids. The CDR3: CACTREGQSYEQYF. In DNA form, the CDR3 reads TGTGCCTGCACCAGAGAGGGACAGAGTTACGAGCAGTACTTC.